This TCR beta chain was recovered during a study of molecular identifiers for immune sequencing clone quantification. Study conclusions and caveats: Whereas clones above 20 RNA copies held under 1% of naive-cell molecules, they held over 97% of effector molecules.

TCR libraries were built in bulk with a published protocol and specific TCR primers. Each CDR3 protein is one row after TCRdb ran MiXCR on the PCR reads. The sample has roughly 86,000 distinct CDR3 sequences, 15% to 20% seen once; the top ten hold around 0.8%. This clonotype occurred many times. Its target is not known. Naive CD8 T cells were picked out by sorting for CD8+CD4-CCR7+CD45RA+. The source material was naive CD8+ T cells from blood, with Jurkat cell RNA spiked in. Subset of the sample: FACS-sorted CD8+CD4-CCR7+CD45RA+ naive T cells. This TCR derives from a human donor in good health. Some libraries in this study had Jurkat cell RNA spiked in.

The CDR3 spells CATGDGELFF. CDR3 bases: TGTGCCACAGGAGACGGGGAGCTGTTTTTT. This chain uses TRBV6-5 with TRBJ2-2; D is ambiguous. This CDR3 comprises 10 residues. The V end lost 10 bases, the J end lost 7 bases, and 7 bases lay between the germline ends. Germline CDR1 MNHEY, CDR2 SVGAGI.